This is a list of T cell receptor beta chains from one sample in a study of blood T cell repertoires in COVID-19. Sequencing was performed with immunoSEQ multiplex PCR; in TCRdb, only in-frame clones are kept and a portion is missing. This sample has 250,000 to 300,000 clones; roughly 85% occur once, and the top ten carry around 6.3%. The specimen was PBMCs or T cells enriched from blood (not recorded which). These TCRs come from a woman aged 50 to 65 who had been exposed to COVID-19. CDR3s include the opening cysteine and the closing phenylalanine or tryptophan. A D gene is named only where the DNA matches it firmly. Clone size is not always given. Where it is, it says once, few, many or a class for expanded clones.

>TRBJ2-2|TRBV5-5|TRBD1|few
CASSLTGDTNTGELFF
TGTGCCAGCAGCTTGACAGGGGACACGAACACCGGGGAGCTGTTTTTT
>TRBJ1-1|TRBV6-1|.|.
CASSSRQNTEAFF
TGTGCCAGCAGTTCTCGACAGAACACTGAAGCTTTCTTT
>TRBJ1-2|TRBV28|.|.
CASNREFGGVSF
TGTGCCAGCAACCGGGAGTTTGGGGGGGTTTCCTTC
>TRBJ2-1|TRBV2|TRBD2|.
CASTLGLAGTNEQFF
TGTGCCAGCACCCTGGGACTAGCGGGCACCAATGAGCAGTTCTTC
>TRBJ2-7|TRBV18|TRBD2|.
CASSPVAGTFYEQYF
TGTGCCAGCTCCCCGGTAGCGGGGACCTTCTACGAGCAGTACTTC
>TRBJ1-5|TRBV19|.|.
CASSMFWGDQPQHF
TGTGCCAGTAGTATGTTTTGGGGAGATCAGCCCCAGCATTTT
>TRBJ2-1|TRBV5-8|.|.
CASSLRWASPQYNEQFF
TGTGCCAGCAGCTTGAGATGGGCCAGCCCTCAATACAATGAGCAGTTCTTC
>TRBJ2-2|TRBV27|.|.
CASSFILQGTGELFF
TGTGCCAGCAGTTTTATCCTCCAGGGGACCGGGGAGCTGTTTTTT
>TRBJ1-4|TRBV5-8|.|.
CASSLDGQGVEKLFF
TGTGCCAGCAGCTTGGATGGGCAAGGGGTTGAAAAACTGTTTTTT
>TRBJ1-1|TRBV5-1|.|.
CASSEDMEKAFF
TGCGCTAGCAGCGAGGACATGGAAAAAGCTTTCTTT
>TRBJ1-4|TRBV6-1|.|.
CASSDSSVGEKLFF
TGTGCCAGCAGTGATTCTAGTGTCGGAGAAAAACTGTTTTTT
>TRBJ1-6|TRBV4-3|.|.
CASSQDGSFNSPLHF
TGCGCCAGCAGCCAAGATGGGAGTTTTAATTCACCCCTCCACTTT
>TRBJ2-1|TRBV28|.|.
CASDRQGTLLSSSYNEQFF
TGTGCCAGCGACCGTCAAGGGACTTTACTGTCCAGCTCCTACAATGAGCAGTTCTTC
>TRBJ1-1|TRBV10-3|.|.
CADLSRGKGAFF
TGTGCCGACCTCTCCCGGGGAAAAGGAGCTTTCTTT
>TRBJ1-1|TRBV27|.|.
CATMTAMNTEAFF
TGTGCCACCATGACAGCGATGAACACTGAAGCTTTCTTT
>TRBJ1-1|TRBV7-8|.|.
CASSPHVGTAFF
TGTGCCAGCAGCCCCCATGTGGGGACTGCTTTCTTT
>TRBJ1-2|TRBV28|.|few
CASSRQSYGYTF
TGTGCCAGCAGCCGACAGAGCTATGGCTACACCTTC